These 9 T cell receptor beta chains were all obtained from the same sample, sequenced in a study of blood T cell repertoires in COVID-19. Assay used: immunoSEQ multiplex PCR; TCRdb lists only in-frame clones, some missing. Of about 31,000 clones listed, around 91% are singletons. Sequenced input: peripheral blood. These receptors came from an older man with acute or convalescent COVID-19.

Within the sample, this clone is medium-sized. V usage is TRBV5-6 and J usage is TRBJ2-1; maybe TRBD2 (6 bases). CDR1 is SGHDT and CDR2 is YYEEEE in the germline V gene. The CDR3 is 16 residues long. Trimming left V 5 bases short and J 2 bases short, with 17 bases between. CDR3 coding DNA: TGTGCCAGCAGTCCCTCACCGGGGGTAGCCTACAATGAGCAGTTCTTC. This encodes CASSPSPGVAYNEQFF.

The chain couples TRBV6-5 to TRBJ2-3; 7 positions agree with TRBD2. This CDR3 region has 13 residues. Per the germline V gene, CDR1 is MNHEY and CDR2 is SVGAGI. The J segment lost 9 bases and the V segment lost 2 bases, leaving 5 bases of the junction unmatched. CDR3 nucleotide sequence: TGTGCCAGCAGTTACGCCAGGGAGGGAACGCAGTATTTT. Translating it yields CASSYAREGTQYF.

The chain employs TRBV15 and TRBJ1-6; D not certain. The CDR3 runs to 15 residues. Germline V CDR1 and CDR2: LNHNV, YYDKDF (reference sequence). Trimming left V 0 bases short and J 0 bases short, with 3 bases between. The CDR3 DNA reads TGTGCCACCAGCAGAGACAGCTCCTATAATTCACCCCTCCACTTT. Amino acid sequence: CATSRDSSYNSPLHF.

The chain is built from TRBV5-1 and TRBJ1-6; no clear D. Germline values: CDR1 SGHRS, CDR2 YFSETQ. V was clipped by 6 bases and J by 9 bases, with 16 bases between them. The CDR3 consists of 14 residues. Here the CDR3 DNA reads TGCGCCAGCAAACAAGCGGATGCGATTTCACCCCTCCACTTT. It codes for CASKQADAISPLHF.

The V and J genes are TRBV7-6 and TRBJ2-1, with 7 bases identical to TRBD1. With 1 base clipped from V and 0 bases from J, the junction kept 6 bases outside the gene matches. CDR1 SGHVS and CDR2 FNYEAQ come from the germline V gene. The CDR3 runs 17 residues. In nucleotides, the CDR3 is TGTGCCAGCAGCTTAGTGCTTACAGGGGCCTCCTACAATGAGCAGTTCTTC. This gives the protein CASSLVLTGASYNEQFF.

The gene calls are TRBV27 and TRBJ1-5; TRBD1 is a possible D gene (5 bases). The CDR3 runs 17 residues. V lost 5 bases to trimming and J lost 0 bases, with 17 bases between them. CDR1 is MNHEY and CDR2 is SMNVEV in the germline V gene (reference sequence). DNA of the CDR3: TGTGCCAGCAGTCCGCTTTTTCAGACAGATAGCAATCAGCCCCAGCATTTT. Translating gives CASSPLFQTDSNQPQHF.

This clone was seen only once. This rearrangement joins TRBV7-9 to TRBJ1-5; 8 bases are a match to TRBD1. V lost 4 bases and J lost 6; bases outside the gene matches: 5. CDR3 length: 14 residues. Germline values: CDR1 SEHNR, CDR2 FQNEAQ (reference sequence). The CDR3 loop reads CASSSGGPSQPQHF. The CDR3 DNA sequence: TGTGCCAGCAGCTCAGGGGGCCCTAGTCAGCCCCAGCATTTT.

The gene calls are TRBV19 and TRBJ1-5; D unresolved. Germline CDR1 is LNHDA and CDR2 is SQIVND (reference sequence). Trimming took 0 bases from V and 5 from J, leaving 2 bases between them. CDR3 length: 12 amino acids. The CDR3 sequence: CASSIDYQPQHF. Written as DNA, the CDR3 is TGTGCCAGTAGTATAGACTATCAGCCCCAGCATTTT.

This clone was counted only a few times. The chain joins TRBV7-2 to TRBJ2-1, with 8 positions matching TRBD2. The CDR3 sequence is 14 residues long. J gave up 10 bases and V 8 bases, and 13 bases lay outside the gene matches. In germline, CDR1 is SGHTA, CDR2 FQGNSA. The CDR3 sequence is CASRRAGASGEQFF. The CDR3 DNA is TGTGCCAGCCGTAGAGCGGGGGCCTCTGGAGAGCAGTTCTTC.